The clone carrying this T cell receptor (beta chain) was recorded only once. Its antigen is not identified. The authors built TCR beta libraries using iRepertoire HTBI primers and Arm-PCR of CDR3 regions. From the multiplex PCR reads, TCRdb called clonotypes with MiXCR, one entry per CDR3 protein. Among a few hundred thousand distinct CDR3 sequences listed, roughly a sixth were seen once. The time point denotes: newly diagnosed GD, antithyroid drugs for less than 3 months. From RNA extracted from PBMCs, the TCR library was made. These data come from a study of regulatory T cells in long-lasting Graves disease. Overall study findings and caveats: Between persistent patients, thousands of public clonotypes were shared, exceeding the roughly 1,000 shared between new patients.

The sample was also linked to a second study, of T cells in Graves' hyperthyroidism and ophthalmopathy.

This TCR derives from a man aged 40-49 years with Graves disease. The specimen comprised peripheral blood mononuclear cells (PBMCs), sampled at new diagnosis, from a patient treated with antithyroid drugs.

DNA of the CDR3: TGTGCCAGCAGCCTTCCACCAAATATTGCTGAAGCTTTCTTT. It encodes CASSLPPNIAEAFF. J is TRBJ1-1 and V is TRBV28; D unresolved. The germline V and J ends were trimmed by 6 bases and 6 bases, with 17 bases remaining between them. Germline V gene lookup returns CDR1 MDHEN and CDR2 SYDVKM. CDR3 length: 14 amino acids.